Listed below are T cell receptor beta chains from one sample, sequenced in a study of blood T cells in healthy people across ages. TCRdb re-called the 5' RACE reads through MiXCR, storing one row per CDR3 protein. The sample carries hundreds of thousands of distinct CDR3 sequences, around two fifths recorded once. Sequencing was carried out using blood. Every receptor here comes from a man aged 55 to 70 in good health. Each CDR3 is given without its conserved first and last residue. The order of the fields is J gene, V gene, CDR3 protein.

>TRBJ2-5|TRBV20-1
SATYYSGGALKTQY
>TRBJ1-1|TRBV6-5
ASSLVKNTDAF
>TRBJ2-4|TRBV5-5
ASSPGQGVRQY
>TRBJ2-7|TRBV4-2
ASSPLTGTRYEQY
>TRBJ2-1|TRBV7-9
ASSLGWTVGSHNEQF
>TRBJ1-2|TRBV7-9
AIQGSNYGYT
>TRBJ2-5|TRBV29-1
SVGPPFRRLQETQY
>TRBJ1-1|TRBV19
ASSARPRGSTEAF
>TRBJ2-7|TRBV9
ASSVAADPYEQY
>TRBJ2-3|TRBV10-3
AISDSEGADTQY
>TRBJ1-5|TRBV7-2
ASSLTAQIANQPQH
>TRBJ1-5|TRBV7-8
ASSPIVLAGAYSNQPQH
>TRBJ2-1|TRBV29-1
SVQQRLAGTNEQF
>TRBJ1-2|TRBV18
ASSQGHHFNYGYT
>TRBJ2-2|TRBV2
ASTETTVNTGELF
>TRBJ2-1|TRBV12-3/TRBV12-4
ASGDAYNEQF
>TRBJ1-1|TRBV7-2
ASSQDRGRAEAF
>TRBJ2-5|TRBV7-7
ASSLAAGVQETQY
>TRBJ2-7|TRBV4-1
ASSQEWGADEQY
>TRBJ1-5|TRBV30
AWSANWGSVQPQH
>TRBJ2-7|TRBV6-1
ASSVLPSWSDSYEQY
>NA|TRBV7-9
ASSYPGHSTYEQY
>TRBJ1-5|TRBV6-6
ASKGQGGSQPQH
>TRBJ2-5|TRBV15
ATSRGGEPVETQY
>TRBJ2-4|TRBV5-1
ASSLRSGWDLAKNIQY
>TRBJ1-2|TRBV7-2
ASSLGAGQGHT
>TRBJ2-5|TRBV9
ASSVEGVQINEQY
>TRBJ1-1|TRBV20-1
SAEKGAEAF
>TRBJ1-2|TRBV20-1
SASYQGYGYT
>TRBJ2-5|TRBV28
ASLGGTEETQY
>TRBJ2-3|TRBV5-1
ASSLAGLADSGWTQY
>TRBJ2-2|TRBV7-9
ASSWTGELF
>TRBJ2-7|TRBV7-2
ASSPTGGAYEQY
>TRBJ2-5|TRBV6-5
ASSLTRGAGNEQY
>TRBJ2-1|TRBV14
ASRRTSGVGNEQF
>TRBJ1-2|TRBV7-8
ASSLLLWDANYGYT
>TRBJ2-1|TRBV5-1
ASSPPLAGDYNEQF
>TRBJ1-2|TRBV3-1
ASSLRVRRSNYGYT
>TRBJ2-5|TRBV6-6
ASSYSQGGTLGEQY
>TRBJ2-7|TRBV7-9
ASSLLGLRSEQY
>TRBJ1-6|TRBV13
ASSAGQEAPLH
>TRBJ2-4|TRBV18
ASSPLQGAAKNIQY
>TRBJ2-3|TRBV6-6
ATKGTGTITDTQY
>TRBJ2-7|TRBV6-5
ASRRQGAGHEQY
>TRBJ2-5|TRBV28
ASSPSLGWETQY
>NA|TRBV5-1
ASSLAGVLPPGTQY
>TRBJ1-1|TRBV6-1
ASTRRETEAF